A selection of T cell receptor beta chains follows, all from one sample in a study of blood T cell repertoires in COVID-19. Clones were read by immunoSEQ multiplex PCR, and TCRdb kept only the in-frame ones, dropping some. Here the sample spans approximately 94,000 clones, 88% being singletons. The sample comprised peripheral blood. The receptor source for this set is a woman over 75 with active COVID-19. Both conserved end residues are part of each CDR3. A D gene is named only where the DNA matches it firmly. Only some rows state a clone size, as once, few, many or a class for expanded clones.

TRBV18	-	TRBJ1-1	-	TGTGCCAGCTCACTGGGGAGGGGGACTGAAGCTTTCTTT	CASSLGRGTEAFF
TRBV7-9	-	TRBJ2-5	-	TGTGCCAGCAGTTTCAGGGGTGCGGAGACCCAGTACTTC	CASSFRGAETQYF
TRBV7-2	-	TRBJ2-1	-	TGTGCCAGCAGACCTCGAAAGGGACTCGGGGCCCTCAATGAGCAGTTCTTC	CASRPRKGLGALNEQFF
TRBV7-3	TRBD2	TRBJ2-1	-	TGTGCCAGCAGCTTACTACTAGCGGACTACAATGAGCAGTTCTTC	CASSLLLADYNEQFF
TRBV5-1	TRBD1	TRBJ1-6	few	TGCGCCAGCAGCCTACAGGGGAATCGATCACCCCTCCACTTT	CASSLQGNRSPLHF
TRBV5-4	TRBD1	TRBJ2-7	-	TGTGCCAGCAGCTTGAGGCAGGGGGCCTACGAGCAGTACTTC	CASSLRQGAYEQYF
TRBV6-5	TRBD2	TRBJ2-3	-	TGTGCCAGCAGTCCCGGACTAGCGGGAGATACGCAGTATTTT	CASSPGLAGDTQYF
TRBV18	-	TRBJ1-6	-	TGTGCCAGCTCACCGGGACACAACAATAATTCACCCCTCCACTTT	CASSPGHNNNSPLHF
TRBV7-3	-	TRBJ1-2	-	TGTGCCAGCAGCTTGGGGCAGGGGCCTCAATATGGCTACACCTTC	CASSLGQGPQYGYTF
TRBV27	-	TRBJ2-1	-	TGTGCCACCCAAAGATCGGGCCAGGGTTTCTACAATGAGCAGTTCTTC	CATQRSGQGFYNEQFF
TRBV5-1	TRBD2	TRBJ2-1	-	TGCGCCAGCAGCTTGGTACTAGCGGGCCACAATGAGCAGTTCTTC	CASSLVLAGHNEQFF
TRBV2	-	TRBJ2-7	-	TGTGCCAGCACATTTCTCAGCGGGCCTAACTACGAGCAGTACTTC	CASTFLSGPNYEQYF
TRBV5-8	TRBD1	TRBJ2-7	-	TGTGCCAGCAGGTCGCAGGGGGCTAGCTCCTCCGGCAAAACCTCCTACGAGCAGTACTTC	CASRSQGASSSGKTSYEQYF
TRBV28	TRBD1	TRBJ1-4	-	TGTGCCAGCAGCCGAGGGGGCATGAAACTGTTTTTT	CASSRGGMKLFF
TRBV19	-	TRBJ1-1	-	TGTGCCAGTACCTATGCCGTGAACACTGAAGCTTTCTTT	CASTYAVNTEAFF
TRBV18	-	TRBJ2-5	-	TGTGCCAGCTCACCCGACTATGACGAGACCCAGTACTTC	CASSPDYDETQYF
TRBV18	-	TRBJ2-7	-	TGTGCCAGCTCACCACCCGGCCAGGTGTACTACGAGCAGTACTTC	CASSPPGQVYYEQYF
TRBV11-3	-	TRBJ1-1	-	TGTGCCAGCAGCCCGGGGAGGGGAGGGGACACTGAAGCTTTCTTT	CASSPGRGGDTEAFF
TRBV7-6	TRBD2	TRBJ2-1	-	TGTGCCAGCAGCTTGGAGGGACTAGCGGGAGGTGGCAATGAGCAGTTCTTC	CASSLEGLAGGGNEQFF
TRBV5-6	-	TRBJ2-7	few	TGTGCCAGCAGCCGAGGACAGACCTACGAGCAGTACTTC	CASSRGQTYEQYF
TRBV29-1	TRBD1	TRBJ2-1	-	TGCAGCGTTCGGGACAGCACCTACAATGAGCAGTTCTTC	CSVRDSTYNEQFF
TRBV4-3	TRBD2	TRBJ2-3	-	TGCGCCAGCAGCCAAGACCTAGCGGGAGGGGGGTCAGATACGCAGTATTTT	CASSQDLAGGGSDTQYF
TRBV29-1	-	TRBJ2-5	-	TGCAGCGTTGAGGCGGGTACGGAGACCCAGTACTTC	CSVEAGTETQYF
TRBV9	-	TRBJ2-3	-	TGTGCCAGCAGCGTAGTCCCCTCGGGCGGTAGCGGTGGAACAGATACGCAGTATTTT	CASSVVPSGGSGGTDTQYF
TRBV10-1	TRBD2	TRBJ2-7	-	TGCGCCAGGCCGGTAGCGGGAGAAACCTACGAGCAGTACTTC	CARPVAGETYEQYF
TRBV6-6	TRBD2	TRBJ2-5	-	TGTGCCAGCAGTTACCCGACGACTAGCGGACAAGAGACCCAGTACTTC	CASSYPTTSGQETQYF
TRBV7-2	TRBD1	TRBJ1-3	-	TGTGCCAGCAGCCCGGGACAGACTCCTGGAAACACCATATATTTT	CASSPGQTPGNTIYF
TRBV7-3	TRBD2	TRBJ2-1	once	TGTGCCAGCAGCACCCATAGCGGGAGGACAGATGAGCAGTTCTTC	CASSTHSGRTDEQFF
TRBV7-2	TRBD2	TRBJ2-7	-	TGTGCCAGCAGCCCCGAGACTAGCGGGAGTTACGAGCAGTACTTC	CASSPETSGSYEQYF
TRBV3-1/TRBV3-2	TRBD1	TRBJ1-4	-	TGTGCCAGCAGCCGTTCCGGGACAGGGGAAAAACTGTTTTTT	CASSRSGTGEKLFF
TRBV4-1	-	TRBJ2-7	few	TGCGCCAGCAGCCCGATAGGGGGTGATTACGAGCAGTACTTC	CASSPIGGDYEQYF
TRBV7-9	-	TRBJ1-1	-	TGTGCCAGCAGCCCCCAAGGAGGGAACACTGAAGCTTTCTTT	CASSPQGGNTEAFF
TRBV6-2/TRBV6-3	TRBD1	TRBJ2-1	once	TGTGCCAGCAGTTACGGGACAGGGGTCAATGAGCAGTTCTTC	CASSYGTGVNEQFF
TRBV5-6	-	TRBJ1-5	-	TGTGCCAGCAGCTTGTCATCGGGTAGGAGCAATCAGCCCCAGCATTTT	CASSLSSGRSNQPQHF
TRBV7-3	-	TRBJ1-1	-	TGTGCCAGCAGCTTAGGCAGACATAACACTGAAGCTTTCTTT	CASSLGRHNTEAFF
TRBV6-2/TRBV6-3	-	TRBJ2-7	-	TGTGCCAGCAGTTTCGTCGGGGGTGGCACCTCCTACGAGCAGTACTTC	CASSFVGGGTSYEQYF
TRBV27	-	TRBJ1-4	-	TGTGCCAGCAGCCAAGGCGGGGCAACTAATGAAAAACTGTTTTTT	CASSQGGATNEKLFF
TRBV19	-	TRBJ2-3	-	TGTGCCAGTAGTATGGCTATCCGGGGAGATACGCAGTATTTT	CASSMAIRGDTQYF
TRBV21-1	-	TRBJ2-3	-	TGTGCCAGCAGCAAATACGCGGGTCCAGATACGCAGTATTTT	CASSKYAGPDTQYF
TRBV12-3/TRBV12-4	-	TRBJ1-2	-	TGTGCCAGCAGTCCAGGGTACTATGGCTACACCTTC	CASSPGYYGYTF
TRBV19	-	TRBJ2-1	once	TGTGCCAGTATGCAGGGATCCTACAATGAGCAGTTCTTC	CASMQGSYNEQFF
TRBV5-4	TRBD2	TRBJ2-5	-	TGTGCCAGCAGCTTGGTAGGGACTAGCGGGAGGCAGACCCAGTACTTC	CASSLVGTSGRQTQYF
TRBV19	-	TRBJ2-3	-	TGTGCCAGTAGTATGGGGGACACCACAGATACGCAGTATTTT	CASSMGDTTDTQYF
TRBV9	TRBD1	TRBJ2-3	-	TGTGCCAGCAGCGTAGTTGGGGACAGGGGTTACGCAGATACGCAGTATTTT	CASSVVGDRGYADTQYF